This note documents a single TCR beta chain sequence. The data were obtained in a study of blood T cell repertoires in COVID-19. Study summary: The United States, Italy and Spain supplied acute and convalescent COVID-19 samples. PBMCs, B-cell-depleted T cells, or T cells provided the cDNA or gDNA that made up the material.

Germline V CDR1 and CDR2: SGHDT, YYEEEE. The CDR3 length is 15 residues. V lost 2 bases and J lost 4, with 15 bases in between. Per the original data handling: Amplifying reference gene primers gave estimates of nucleated cell counts. TCRdb's copy holds only in-frame clones and misses some; the assay was immunoSEQ multiplex PCR. D and trimming were read from the DNA, whereas the V and J calls and clone size are those reported in that table. This sample has some 130,000 clones, with approximately 78% found just once. This rearrangement joins TRBV5-6 to TRBJ1-2; D gene ambiguous. The source is a man aged 55 to 70 who had recovered from COVID-19. Specimen: peripheral blood. DNA of the CDR3: TGTGCCAGCAGCTTTGATACGGGAGTGGGCTATGGCTACACCTTC. This gives the protein CASSFDTGVGYGYTF.